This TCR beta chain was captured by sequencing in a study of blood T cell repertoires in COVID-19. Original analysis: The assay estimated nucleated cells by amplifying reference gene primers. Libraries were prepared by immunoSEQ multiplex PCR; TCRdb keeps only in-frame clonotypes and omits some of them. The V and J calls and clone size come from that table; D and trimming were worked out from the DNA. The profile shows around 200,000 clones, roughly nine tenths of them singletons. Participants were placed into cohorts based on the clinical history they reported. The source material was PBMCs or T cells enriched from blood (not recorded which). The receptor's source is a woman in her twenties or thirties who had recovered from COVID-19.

CDR3 nucleotide sequence: TGTGCCAGCAATAGAGACTCGAGCTCCTACGAGCAGTACTTC. Protein sequence: CASNRDSSSYEQYF. The genes are TRBV19 and TRBJ2-7; D is uncertain. Germline loops: CDR1 LNHDA, CDR2 SQIVND (reference sequence). CDR3 length: 14 amino acids. V was shortened by 9 bases and J by 0 bases, with 15 bases between the two germline ends.